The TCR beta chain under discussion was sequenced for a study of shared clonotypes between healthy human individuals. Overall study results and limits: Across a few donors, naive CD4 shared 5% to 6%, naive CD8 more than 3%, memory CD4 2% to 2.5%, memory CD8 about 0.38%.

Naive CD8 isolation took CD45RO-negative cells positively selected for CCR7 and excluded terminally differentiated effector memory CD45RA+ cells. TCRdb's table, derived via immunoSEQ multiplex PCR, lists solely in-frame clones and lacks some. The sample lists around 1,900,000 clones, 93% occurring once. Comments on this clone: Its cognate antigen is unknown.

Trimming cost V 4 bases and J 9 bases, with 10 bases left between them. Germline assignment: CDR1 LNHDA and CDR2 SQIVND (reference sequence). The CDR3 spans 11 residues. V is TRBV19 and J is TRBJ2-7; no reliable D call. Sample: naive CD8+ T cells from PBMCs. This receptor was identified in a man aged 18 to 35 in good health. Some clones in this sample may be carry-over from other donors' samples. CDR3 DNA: TGTGCCAGTAGTACCGGCTTAGGGCAGTACTTC. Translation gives CASSTGLGQYF. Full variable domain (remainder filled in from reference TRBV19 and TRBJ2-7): DGGITQSPKYLFRKEGQNVTLSCEQNLNHDAMYWYRQDPGQGLRLIYYSQIVNDFQKGDIAEGYSVSREKKESFPLTVTSAQKNPTAFYLCASSTGLGQYFGPGTRLTVT.